Sequencing of this T cell receptor beta chain was carried out in a study of T cell repertoires in cytomegalovirus infection. Whole-study context: Signatures in public TCR beta sequences pointed to both CMV infection and matching HLA type. General study points: CMV-specific HLA-C-restricted TCR beta clonotypes dominated the ex vivo response. CMV carriers having the relevant HLA were flagged by cumulative public TCR beta family frequency.

TCRdb used MiXCR to reprocess the reads, holding one entry per CDR3 protein. The sample carries about 240,000 distinct CDR3 sequences, under 8.5% recorded once. The ends were cut back, 9 bases at V and 5 bases at J, with 16 bases in the middle. Germline V gene sequence: CDR1 LNHDA, CDR2 SQIVND (reference sequence). This CDR3 has 13 amino acids. This clonotype was recorded at least ten times. What it binds is not known. The chain combines TRBV19 with TRBJ1-1, with D perhaps matching TRBD1 (6 bases). This receptor was obtained from a human donor in good health (CMV status not recorded). Some clones in this sample may be carry-over from other donors' samples. Sequencing was done on a sample of PBMCs. For the CDR3, the DNA is TGTGCCAGCCGGAAAACAGGGTTGACTGAAGCTTTCTTT. Translated, it gives CASRKTGLTEAFF.